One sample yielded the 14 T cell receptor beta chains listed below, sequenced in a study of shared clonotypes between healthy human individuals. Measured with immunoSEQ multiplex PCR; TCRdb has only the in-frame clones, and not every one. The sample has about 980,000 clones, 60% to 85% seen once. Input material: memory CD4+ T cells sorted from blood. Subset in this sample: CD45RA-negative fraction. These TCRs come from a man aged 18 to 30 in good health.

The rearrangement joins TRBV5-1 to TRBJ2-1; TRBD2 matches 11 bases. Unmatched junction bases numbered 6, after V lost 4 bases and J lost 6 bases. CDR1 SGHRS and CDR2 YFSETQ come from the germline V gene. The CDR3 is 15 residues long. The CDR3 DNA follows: TGCGCCAGCAGCGGGATAGCGGGAGGGCCCAATGAGCAGTTCTTC. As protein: CASSGIAGGPNEQFF. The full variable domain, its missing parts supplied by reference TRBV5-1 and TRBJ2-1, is KAGVTQTPRYLIKTRGQQVTLSCSPISGHRSVSWYQQTPGQGLQFLFEYFSETQRNKGNFPGRFSGRQFSNSRSEMNVSTLELGDSALYLCASSGIAGGPNEQFFGPGTRLTVL.

CDR3 DNA: TGTGCCAGCAGCTTGGGGACAGGTCCCCAGCATTTT. Its translation: CASSLGTGPQHF. This sequence joins TRBV5-5 and TRBJ1-5, with 7 bases fitting TRBD1. Trimming took 0 bases from V and 10 from J; bases not matched to a gene: 1. CDR1 SGHKS and CDR2 YYEKEE come from the germline V gene (reference sequence). CDR3 length: 12 amino acids.

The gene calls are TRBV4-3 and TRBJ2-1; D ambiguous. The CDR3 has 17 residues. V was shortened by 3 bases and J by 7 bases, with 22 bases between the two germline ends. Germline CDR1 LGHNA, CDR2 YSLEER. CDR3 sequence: CASSHLGPSPVRNEQFF. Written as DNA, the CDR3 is TGCGCCAGCAGCCACCTCGGCCCTTCTCCCGTTAGAAATGAGCAGTTCTTC.

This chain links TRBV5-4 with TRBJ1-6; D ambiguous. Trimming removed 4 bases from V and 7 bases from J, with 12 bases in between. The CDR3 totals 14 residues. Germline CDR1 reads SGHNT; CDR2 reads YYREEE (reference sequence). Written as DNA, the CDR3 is TGTGCCAGCAGCCGACTCCAGCCAAATTCACCCCTCCACTTT. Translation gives CASSRLQPNSPLHF.

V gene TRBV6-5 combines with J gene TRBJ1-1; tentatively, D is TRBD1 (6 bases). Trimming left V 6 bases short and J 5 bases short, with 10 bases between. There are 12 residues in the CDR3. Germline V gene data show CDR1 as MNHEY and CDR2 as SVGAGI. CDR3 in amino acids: CASSRGFTEAFF. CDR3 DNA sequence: TGTGCCAGCAGCAGGGGTTTTACTGAAGCTTTCTTT.

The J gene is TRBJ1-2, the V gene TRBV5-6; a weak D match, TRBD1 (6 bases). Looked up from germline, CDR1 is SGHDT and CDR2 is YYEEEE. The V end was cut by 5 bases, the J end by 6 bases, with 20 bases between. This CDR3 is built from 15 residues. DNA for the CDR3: TGTGCCAGCAGGGACCTGAGGATAGGGGGGAATGGCTACACCTTC. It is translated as CASRDLRIGGNGYTF.

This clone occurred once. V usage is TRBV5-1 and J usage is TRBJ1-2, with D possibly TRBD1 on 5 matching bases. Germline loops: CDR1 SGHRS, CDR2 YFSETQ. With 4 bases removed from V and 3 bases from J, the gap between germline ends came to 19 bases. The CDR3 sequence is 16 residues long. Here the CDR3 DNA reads TGCGCCAGCAGCCTGGACATCTCCAAGGCGCACTATGGCTACACCTTC. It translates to CASSLDISKAHYGYTF.

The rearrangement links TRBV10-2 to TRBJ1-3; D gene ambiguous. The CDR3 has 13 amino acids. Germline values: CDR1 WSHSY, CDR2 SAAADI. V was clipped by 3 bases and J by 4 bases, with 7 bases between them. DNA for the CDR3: TGCGCCAGCAGTGATACTTACGGAAACACCATATATTTT. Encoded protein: CASSDTYGNTIYF.

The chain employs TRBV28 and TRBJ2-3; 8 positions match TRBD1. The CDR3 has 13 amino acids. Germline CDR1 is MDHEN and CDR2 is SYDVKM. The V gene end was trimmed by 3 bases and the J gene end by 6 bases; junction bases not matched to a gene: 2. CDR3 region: CASSFQGADTQYF. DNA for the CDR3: TGTGCCAGCAGTTTTCAGGGGGCGGATACGCAGTATTTT.

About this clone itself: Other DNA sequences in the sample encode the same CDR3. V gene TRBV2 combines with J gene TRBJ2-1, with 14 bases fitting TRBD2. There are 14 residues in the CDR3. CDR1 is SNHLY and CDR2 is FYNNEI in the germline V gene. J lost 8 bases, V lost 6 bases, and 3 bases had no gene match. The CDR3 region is CASSGTSGRDEQFF. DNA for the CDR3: TGTGCCAGCAGCGGGACTAGCGGGAGAGATGAGCAGTTCTTC.

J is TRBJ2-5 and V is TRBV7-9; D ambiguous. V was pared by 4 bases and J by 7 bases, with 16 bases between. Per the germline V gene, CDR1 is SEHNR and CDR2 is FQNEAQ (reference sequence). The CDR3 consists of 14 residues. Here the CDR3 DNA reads TGTGCCAGCAGCTCCCGGCCTGAGTTTGGGACCCAGTACTTC. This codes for CASSSRPEFGTQYF.

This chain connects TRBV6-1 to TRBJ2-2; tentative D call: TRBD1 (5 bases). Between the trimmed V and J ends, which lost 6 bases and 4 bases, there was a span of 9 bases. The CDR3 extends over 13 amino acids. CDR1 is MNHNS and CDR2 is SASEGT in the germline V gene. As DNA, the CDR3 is TGTGCCAGCAGCAGGGTGGGCACCGGGGAGCTGTTTTTT. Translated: CASSRVGTGELFF.

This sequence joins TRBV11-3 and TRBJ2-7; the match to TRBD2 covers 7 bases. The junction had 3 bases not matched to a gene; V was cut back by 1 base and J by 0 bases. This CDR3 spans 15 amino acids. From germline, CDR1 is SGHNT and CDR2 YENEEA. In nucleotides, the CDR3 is TGTGCCAGCAGCTTAGGAGGCGGGGGCTCCTACGAGCAGTACTTC. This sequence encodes CASSLGGGGSYEQYF.

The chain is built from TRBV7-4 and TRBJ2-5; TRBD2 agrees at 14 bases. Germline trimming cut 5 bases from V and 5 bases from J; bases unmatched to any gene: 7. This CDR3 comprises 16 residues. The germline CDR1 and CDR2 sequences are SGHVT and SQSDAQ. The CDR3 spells CASSRMTSGGAETQYF. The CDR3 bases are TGTGCCAGCAGCCGTATGACTAGCGGGGGGGCCGAGACCCAGTACTTC.